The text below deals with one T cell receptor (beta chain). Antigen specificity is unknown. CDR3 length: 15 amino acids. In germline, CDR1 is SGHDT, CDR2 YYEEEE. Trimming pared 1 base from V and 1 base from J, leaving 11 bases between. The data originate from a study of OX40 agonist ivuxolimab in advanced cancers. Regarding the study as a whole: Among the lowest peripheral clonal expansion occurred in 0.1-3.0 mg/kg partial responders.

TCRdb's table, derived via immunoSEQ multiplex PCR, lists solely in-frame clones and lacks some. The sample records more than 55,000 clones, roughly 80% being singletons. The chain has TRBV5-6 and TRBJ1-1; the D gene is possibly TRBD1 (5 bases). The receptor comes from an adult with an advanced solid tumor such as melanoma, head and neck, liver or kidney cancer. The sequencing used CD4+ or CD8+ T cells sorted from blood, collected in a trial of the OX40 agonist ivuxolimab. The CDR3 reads CASSLTGRTNTEAFF. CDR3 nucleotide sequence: TGTGCCAGCAGCTTGACAGGTAGGACGAACACTGAAGCTTTCTTT.